A single sample is the source of the 4 T cell receptor beta chains below, sequenced in a study of identical twins. TCRdb reanalysed the 5' RACE reads using MiXCR and keeps one entry per CDR3 protein. Seen here are 520,000 or so distinct CDR3 sequences, 20% to 25% observed once, and the top ten hold about 0.93%. These same records also appear under a second study, on T cells expressing NK-cell markers.

The specimen was CD4+ T cells sorted from blood. All receptors come from a woman between 18 and 30 years old in good health.

This clonotype was recorded a few times. V and J are TRBV6-6 and TRBJ2-1; D unresolved. This CDR3 has 12 amino acids. The V end lost 8 bases, the J end lost 3 bases, and 8 bases lay between the germline ends. From germline, CDR1 is MNHNY and CDR2 SVGAGI (reference sequence). Here the CDR3 DNA reads TGTGCCAGCCGGCAGGTCTACAATGAGCAGTTCTTC. Amino acid sequence: CASRQVYNEQFF.

The chain uses TRBV2 and TRBJ1-2; possibly TRBD1 for D (6 bases). The germline V gene encodes CDR1 SNHLY and CDR2 FYNNEI. Trimming stripped 6 bases from V and 4 bases from J, with 12 bases between. The CDR3 loop spans 13 amino acids. The CDR3 region has the DNA TGTGCCAGCAGGGTAACAGGGTTCTATGGCTACACCTTC. As protein: CASRVTGFYGYTF.

The table lists this clonotype with many counts. The gene calls are TRBV12-3 or TRBV12-4 and TRBJ1-2; perhaps TRBD1 as D (5 bases). V lost 4 bases, J lost 3 bases, and 9 bases lay in between. CDR3 length: 13 residues. CDR3: CASSYGGDYGYTF. The CDR3 nucleotides are TGTGCCAGCAGTTATGGGGGGGACTATGGCTACACCTTC.

The chain carries TRBV20-1 and TRBJ2-2; 9 nucleotides match TRBD1. V lost 6 bases, J lost 3 bases, and 8 bases stayed unmatched. CDR1 is DFQATT and CDR2 is SNEGSKA in the germline V gene (reference sequence). The length of the CDR3 is 15 residues. CDR3 coding DNA: TGCAGTGCCCGCACCCGACAGGGGGACACCGGGGAGCTGTTTTTT. Protein sequence: CSARTRQGDTGELFF.